The rows below give T cell receptor beta chains drawn from one sample of a study of identical twins. TCRdb reprocessed the 5' RACE reads with MiXCR, giving one entry per CDR3 protein. There are 550,000 to 800,000 distinct CDR3 sequences in the sample; 7% to 7.5% occur only once, and about 1.6% lies in the top ten. Separately, the same data were catalogued under a study of yellow fever vaccine responses in identical twins.

Sequencing was done on a sample of PBMCs. These receptors were collected from a woman aged 18-29 years in good health. Each CDR3 is given with its conserved first and last residue. The D gene is left open where the match is weak. Size tells how often a clone was seen (once, few, many) or the class of an expanded clone, and some rows leave it out.

v_call: TRBV5-5; d_call: -; clone_size: few; j_call: TRBJ2-3; cdr3_nt: TGTGCCAGCAGCTCTGGGACCAACACAGATACGCAGTATTTT; cdr3_aa: CASSSGTNTDTQYF
v_call: TRBV5-5; d_call: -; clone_size: few; j_call: TRBJ2-1; cdr3_nt: TGTGCCAGCAGCTCGACAGGTATGTTCCACAATGAGCAGTTCTTC; cdr3_aa: CASSSTGMFHNEQFF
v_call: TRBV24-1; d_call: TRBD2; clone_size: -; j_call: TRBJ2-2; cdr3_nt: TGTGCCACGGAGTTGGGGGGGATGAACACCGGGGAGCTGTTTTTT; cdr3_aa: CATELGGMNTGELFF
v_call: TRBV11-1; d_call: -; clone_size: many; j_call: TRBJ1-4; cdr3_nt: TGTGCCAGCAGCCCCCGTACAGGAGGGAATTGGCATAATGAAAAACTGTTTTTT; cdr3_aa: CASSPRTGGNWHNEKLFF
v_call: TRBV6-1; d_call: TRBD2; clone_size: few; j_call: TRBJ2-1; cdr3_nt: TGTGCCAGCAGCCCGGGACTAGCGTTGGATGAGCAGTTCTTC; cdr3_aa: CASSPGLALDEQFF
v_call: TRBV2; d_call: TRBD1; clone_size: -; j_call: TRBJ2-1; cdr3_nt: TGTGCCATAAACAGGCCAGGGGGCCACTACAATGAGCAGTTCTTC; cdr3_aa: CAINRPGGHYNEQFF
v_call: TRBV11-2; d_call: -; clone_size: -; j_call: TRBJ2-1; cdr3_nt: TGTGCCAGCAGCCCCTCCTCTCCCCGCCAGTTCTTC; cdr3_aa: CASSPSSPRQFF
v_call: TRBV7-2; d_call: -; clone_size: -; j_call: TRBJ2-3; cdr3_nt: TGTGCCAGCGTGTTCCGGGGGGCGCAAACAGATACGCAGTATTTT; cdr3_aa: CASVFRGAQTDTQYF
v_call: TRBV7-9; d_call: TRBD1; clone_size: -; j_call: TRBJ2-5; cdr3_nt: TGTGCCAGCAGCTTAGTAGGGACAGCACAAGAGACCCAGTACTTC; cdr3_aa: CASSLVGTAQETQYF
v_call: TRBV6-5; d_call: -; clone_size: -; j_call: TRBJ2-3; cdr3_nt: TGTGCCAGCAGTTACTCCCGTGGCACAGATACGCAGTATTTT; cdr3_aa: CASSYSRGTDTQYF
v_call: TRBV20-1; d_call: TRBD1; clone_size: few; j_call: TRBJ1-3; cdr3_nt: TGCAGTGCTGGCCGGACAGGGCTCTCTGGAAACACCATATATTTT; cdr3_aa: CSAGRTGLSGNTIYF
v_call: TRBV6-1; d_call: -; clone_size: -; j_call: TRBJ1-2; cdr3_nt: TGTGCCAGCAGCCCACCGACCGGGTCTGGCGGCTACACCTTC; cdr3_aa: CASSPPTGSGGYTF
v_call: TRBV5-1; d_call: -; clone_size: many; j_call: TRBJ2-1; cdr3_nt: TGCGCCAGCAGCTTGGCCGGGGTGGGTGAGCAGTTCTTC; cdr3_aa: CASSLAGVGEQFF
v_call: TRBV2; d_call: -; clone_size: many; j_call: TRBJ1-4; cdr3_nt: TGTGCCAGCAGTGAATTCCGTACTTCAACTAATGAAAAACTGTTTTTT; cdr3_aa: CASSEFRTSTNEKLFF
v_call: TRBV20-1; d_call: -; clone_size: few; j_call: TRBJ2-4; cdr3_nt: TGCAGTGCTAGAGATACAGGGATAACCATGTCCAAAAACATTCAGTACTTC; cdr3_aa: CSARDTGITMSKNIQYF
v_call: TRBV27; d_call: -; clone_size: few; j_call: TRBJ1-2; cdr3_nt: TGTGCCAGCAGTTTATCCCCGGGGGCAAATGGCTACACCTTC; cdr3_aa: CASSLSPGANGYTF
v_call: TRBV5-1; d_call: -; clone_size: few; j_call: TRBJ1-2; cdr3_nt: TGCGCCAGCAGCTTTGACCAGGGTAAAGGCTACACCTTC; cdr3_aa: CASSFDQGKGYTF
v_call: TRBV24-1; d_call: -; clone_size: many; j_call: TRBJ1-2; cdr3_nt: TGTGCCACCAGTGCGAGTGATGGCTACACCTTC; cdr3_aa: CATSASDGYTF
v_call: TRBV7-3; d_call: -; clone_size: -; j_call: TRBJ2-1; cdr3_nt: TGTGCCAGCAGCTTGGGGGAAGCGATGGGTGAGCAGTTCTTC; cdr3_aa: CASSLGEAMGEQFF
v_call: TRBV2; d_call: TRBD1; clone_size: few; j_call: TRBJ1-2; cdr3_nt: TGTGCCAGCGGATATACGGGACAGGGCAATGGCTACACCTTC; cdr3_aa: CASGYTGQGNGYTF
v_call: TRBV6-1; d_call: TRBD1; clone_size: few; j_call: TRBJ2-3; cdr3_nt: TGTGCCAGCAGTGGTCTTCAGGGGGCCATCACAGATACGCAGTATTTT; cdr3_aa: CASSGLQGAITDTQYF
v_call: TRBV3-1; d_call: -; clone_size: few; j_call: TRBJ1-1; cdr3_nt: TGTGCCAGCAGCCCCCAACCGGACAGTGAAGCTTTCTTT; cdr3_aa: CASSPQPDSEAFF
v_call: TRBV7-9; d_call: -; clone_size: few; j_call: TRBJ2-5; cdr3_nt: TGTGCCAGCAGCTTCCGGGTCGCCCCAGAGACCCAGTACTTC; cdr3_aa: CASSFRVAPETQYF
v_call: TRBV15; d_call: -; clone_size: -; j_call: TRBJ1-2; cdr3_nt: TGTGCCACCAGCAGAGTGGTAACAGGAAACTATGGCTACACCTTC; cdr3_aa: CATSRVVTGNYGYTF
v_call: TRBV5-6; d_call: -; clone_size: -; j_call: TRBJ2-7; cdr3_nt: TGTGCCAGCAGCTTCGGGGAACAGGTATCTCTTCTCGAGCAGTACTTC; cdr3_aa: CASSFGEQVSLLEQYF
v_call: TRBV2; d_call: TRBD1; clone_size: few; j_call: TRBJ2-7; cdr3_nt: TGTGCCAGCAGTGGGACAGGAAAAAACTACGAGCAGTACTTC; cdr3_aa: CASSGTGKNYEQYF
v_call: TRBV28; d_call: -; clone_size: many; j_call: TRBJ2-5; cdr3_nt: TGTGCCAGCAGTTTACCACTGACACGAAGTAAAGAGACCCAGTACTTC; cdr3_aa: CASSLPLTRSKETQYF
v_call: TRBV5-6; d_call: -; clone_size: few; j_call: TRBJ2-7; cdr3_nt: TGTGCCAGCAGCTTTAGGCCGGTGGCCTACGAGCAGTACTTC; cdr3_aa: CASSFRPVAYEQYF
v_call: TRBV29-1; d_call: -; clone_size: few; j_call: TRBJ2-2; cdr3_nt: TGCAGCGTTGGAGTCGGGACCAACACCGGGGAGCTGTTTTTT; cdr3_aa: CSVGVGTNTGELFF
v_call: TRBV29-1; d_call: TRBD2; clone_size: -; j_call: TRBJ2-7; cdr3_nt: TGCAGCGTTGGAGGACAACCTTGGCGGGAGTGGTGGTACGAGCAGTACTTC; cdr3_aa: CSVGGQPWREWWYEQYF
v_call: TRBV20-1; d_call: TRBD1; clone_size: -; j_call: TRBJ2-4; cdr3_nt: TGCAGTGCTAGACAGGGGGACGGGGCCAAAAACATTCAGTACTTC; cdr3_aa: CSARQGDGAKNIQYF
v_call: TRBV11-2; d_call: -; clone_size: -; j_call: TRBJ2-1; cdr3_nt: TGTGCCAGCAGCTTAGTTGTGGGACTCGTTCCGAGCTCCTACAATGAGCAGTTCTTC; cdr3_aa: CASSLVVGLVPSSYNEQFF
v_call: TRBV2; d_call: -; clone_size: many; j_call: TRBJ2-1; cdr3_nt: TGTGCCAGCATCCTCCGGTGGATCTCCTACAATGAGCAGTTCTTC; cdr3_aa: CASILRWISYNEQFF
v_call: TRBV5-1; d_call: -; clone_size: -; j_call: TRBJ1-2; cdr3_nt: TGCGCCAGCAGCTTGGACAGTCAAAACTATGGCTACACCTTC; cdr3_aa: CASSLDSQNYGYTF
v_call: TRBV7-9; d_call: -; clone_size: few; j_call: TRBJ1-1; cdr3_nt: TGTGCCAGCAGCGAACCAGGCGGATTAAACACTGAAGCTTTCTTT; cdr3_aa: CASSEPGGLNTEAFF
v_call: TRBV29-1; d_call: -; clone_size: few; j_call: TRBJ1-5; cdr3_nt: TGCAGCGTTGAGGGAGGGGCTGGGCAGCCCCAGCATTTT; cdr3_aa: CSVEGGAGQPQHF